This entry lists 30 T cell receptor beta chains sequenced from one sample in a study of glioma-infiltrating T cells after dendritic cell vaccination. Method: immunoSEQ multiplex PCR; TCRdb's copy keeps in-frame clones and lacks some. The sample holds fewer than 110,000 clones, about four fifths seen once. Sequencing used blood, obtained before dendritic cell vaccination. All receptors derive from a human donor with glioblastoma.

The chain links TRBV12-2 to TRBJ1-3. TRBV12-2 is flagged as a pseudogene. This CDR3 contains 18 residues. The chain's CDR3 is CASRLGWAETGWGNTIYF. As DNA, the CDR3 is TGTGCAAGTCGCTTGGGGTGGGCGGAAACGGGATGGGGAAACACCATATATTTT.

V and J are TRBV5-1 and TRBJ2-5; 8 bases match TRBD2. Trimming removed 4 bases from V and 5 bases from J; junction bases left unmatched: 4. The CDR3 contains 13 residues. CDR1 is SGHRS and CDR2 is YFSETQ in the germline V gene. Here the CDR3 DNA reads TGCGCCAGCAGCCGGGGGGGGTCGGAGACCCAGTACTTC. Its protein is CASSRGGSETQYF.

The chain couples TRBV5-6 to TRBJ1-1; D not resolved. Trimming pared 0 bases from V and 0 bases from J, leaving 9 bases between. Germline V gene lookup returns CDR1 SGHDT and CDR2 YYEEEE. This CDR3 has 15 residues. The CDR3 DNA follows: TGTGCCAGCAGCTTGGGGCGGGGAGTGAACACTGAAGCTTTCTTT. As protein: CASSLGRGVNTEAFF.

This clone was counted a single time. This chain connects TRBV27 to TRBJ2-3; 7 bases line up with TRBD2. V was pared by 2 bases and J by 4 bases, with 9 bases of the junction left unmatched. The germline V gene encodes CDR1 MNHEY and CDR2 SMNVEV (reference sequence). The CDR3 consists of 16 residues. The CDR3 nucleotides read TGTGCCAGCAGTTTACTCGCCGGGGGGAGGGCAGATACGCAGTATTTT. Protein product: CASSLLAGGRADTQYF.

The V call is TRBV11-2, the J call TRBJ1-2, with 7 bases lining up with TRBD1. Looked up from germline, CDR1 is SGHAT and CDR2 is FQNNGV. The length of the CDR3 is 14 residues. Trimming at V came to 5 bases and at J to 1 base, leaving 4 bases not matched to a gene. The CDR3 sequence: CASSPGQNNYGYTF. The CDR3 DNA follows: TGTGCCAGCAGCCCGGGACAGAATAACTATGGCTACACCTTC.

The CDR3 sequence: CASSSGQGATEAFF. CDR3 sequence (DNA): TGTGCCAGCAGCTCGGGACAGGGGGCCACTGAAGCTTTCTTT. The chain couples TRBV11-2 to TRBJ1-1, with TRBD1 identical over 12 bases. Trimming took 4 bases from V and 4 from J; bases not matched to a gene: 1. Germline assignment: CDR1 SGHAT and CDR2 FQNNGV. The CDR3 totals 14 residues.

This clone has more than one count but fewer than ten. The V gene is TRBV2, the J gene TRBJ2-1; D may be TRBD2 (8 bases). The germline V gene has CDR1 SNHLY and CDR2 FYNNEI. The CDR3 runs to 16 residues. Trimming took off 9 bases at V and 5 bases at J, with 23 bases between the two ends. CDR3 sequence: CARRGLAGFYDNEQFF. The CDR3, as DNA: TGTGCCAGAAGGGGGCTAGCGGGTTTTTACGACAATGAGCAGTTCTTC.

The CDR3 loop reads CASSPGQGSQPQHF. The CDR3 DNA reads as TGTGCCAGCTCACCGGGACAGGGTTCTCAGCCCCAGCATTTT. V and J are TRBV18 and TRBJ1-5; 9 bases fit TRBD1. V shed 3 bases and J 6 bases; nucleotides not matched to a gene: 3. The germline gives CDR1 KGHSH, CDR2 LQKENI. The CDR3 length is 14 residues. Combining the CDR3 with reference TRBV18 and TRBJ1-5 gives the whole variable domain NAGVMQNPRHLVRRRGQEARLRCSPMKGHSHVYWYRQLPEEGLKFMVYLQKENIIDESGMPKERFSAEFPKEGPSILRIQQVVRGDSAAYFCASSPGQGSQPQHFGDGTRLSIL.

The CDR3 bases are TGCGCCAGCAGCCAGACAGGCCACTCTGGAAACACCATATATTTT. Translated: CASSQTGHSGNTIYF. This chain joins TRBV4-1 and TRBJ1-3; D is perhaps TRBD1 (6 bases). The length of the CDR3 is 15 residues. Germline CDR1 reads MGHRA; CDR2 reads YSYEKL. The V end lost 3 bases, the J end lost 0 bases, and 9 bases lay between the germline ends.

V is TRBV7-6 and J is TRBJ2-5; D not resolved. The CDR3 runs to 15 residues. The V gene lost 2 bases and the J gene lost 0 bases, with 10 bases spanning the gap. The germline CDR1 and CDR2 sequences are SGHVS and FNYEAQ. The CDR3 nucleotides read TGTGCCAGCAGCTTATACAGATCGTACCAAGAGACCCAGTACTTC. This sequence encodes CASSLYRSYQETQYF.

The DNA of the CDR3 is TGTGCCAGCAGAACCAGGAACTCTGGGGCCAACGTCCTGACTTTC. Protein: CASRTRNSGANVLTF. The chain has TRBV9 and TRBJ2-6; D unresolved. Germline CDR1 and CDR2: SGDLS and YYNGEE. The CDR3 contains 15 residues. The V and J ends lost 5 bases and 0 bases respectively, with 9 bases between them.

This clone was seen a few times. This chain connects TRBV5-1 to TRBJ2-7; TRBD2 matches 7 bases. CDR3 size: 14 residues. Trimming removed 2 bases from V and 0 bases from J; junction bases left unmatched: 2. CDR1 and CDR2 (germline): SGHRS, YFSETQ. CDR3 protein: CASSFGTTSYEQYF. CDR3 bases: TGCGCCAGCAGCTTCGGGACTACCTCCTACGAGCAGTACTTC.

This clone was found many times. In DNA form, the CDR3 reads TGTGCCAGCAGCTACGACAGGGGGCAAATAAACACCGGGGAGCTGTTTTTT. Protein sequence: CASSYDRGQINTGELFF. The genes are TRBV7-2 and TRBJ2-2; 10 bases are a match to TRBD1. The CDR3 sequence is 17 residues long. After removal of 4 bases from V and 2 bases from J, the junction contained 7 bases not matched to a gene. Per the germline V gene, CDR1 is SGHTA and CDR2 is FQGNSA.

The chain carries TRBV30 and TRBJ1-4, with TRBD1 matching over 8 bases. Germline CDR1 GTSNPN, CDR2 SVGIG (reference sequence). This CDR3 is built from 13 residues. In DNA form, the CDR3 reads TGTGCGTCAGGGGGCGCGTGGGATGAAAAACTGTTTTTT. Its translation: CASGGAWDEKLFF. The full variable domain, its missing parts supplied by reference TRBV30 and TRBJ1-4, is SQTIHQWPATLVQPVGSPLSLECTVEGTSNPNLYWYRQAAGRGLQLLFYSVGIGQISSEVPQNLSASRPQDRQFILSSKKLLLSDSGFYLCASGGAWDEKLFFGSGTQLSVL.

The chain employs TRBV4-3 and TRBJ2-7, with 11 positions matching TRBD2. This CDR3 has 15 residues. The germline gives CDR1 LGHNA, CDR2 YSLEER. V gave up 0 bases and J gave up 5 bases; unmatched junction bases: 3. The CDR3 sequence: CASSQELAGEDEQYF. CDR3 DNA sequence: TGCGCCAGCAGCCAAGAACTAGCGGGGGAAGACGAGCAGTACTTC.

V and J are TRBV21-1 and TRBJ1-5; the table's D gene call, TRBD1, was not cross checked with the DNA. TRBV21-1 counts as a pseudogene. This CDR3 is 18 amino acids long. The chain's CDR3 is CASSKAARGRESNQPQHF. The CDR3 DNA reads TGTGCCAGCAGCAAAGCGGCCAGGGGGCGCGAAAGCAATCAGCCCCAGCATTTT.

The chain joins TRBV10-2 to TRBJ1-4; D might be TRBD1 (5 bases). Trimming took off 6 bases at V and 7 bases at J, with 18 bases between the two ends. The V gene's germline CDR1 is WSHSY and CDR2 SAAADI. CDR3 length equals 15 residues. The DNA for the CDR3 is TGCGCCAGCAGGGACCGAACAGGCGGCGGTGAAAAACTGTTTTTT. It specifies CASRDRTGGGEKLFF.

The chain has TRBV5-1 and TRBJ2-5; 8 bases line up with TRBD2. This CDR3 contains 15 residues. Per germline, CDR1 SGHRS and CDR2 YFSETQ. J was trimmed by 2 bases and V by 0 bases; bases with no gene match: 3. In DNA, the CDR3 is TGCGCCAGCAGCTTGGGCGGGGGGACACAAGAGACCCAGTACTTC. Amino acids: CASSLGGGTQETQYF.

The V and J genes are TRBV5-6 and TRBJ1-2; 7 bases align to TRBD1. Germline CDR1 and CDR2: SGHDT and YYEEEE. The CDR3 is 16 amino acids. Trimming cost V 4 bases and J 4 bases; bases outside gene matches: 13. For the CDR3, the DNA is TGTGCCAGCAGCGCAACGAACAGGGGCCTTTCCTATGGCTACACCTTC. This encodes CASSATNRGLSYGYTF.

The chain carries TRBV5-1 and TRBJ1-2; D is ambiguous. The CDR3 totals 15 residues. V was pared by 0 bases and J by 6 bases, with 15 bases between. Germline V gene data show CDR1 as SGHRS and CDR2 as YFSETQ. CDR3 residues: CASSLVGWSGDGYTF. CDR3 in DNA: TGCGCCAGCAGCTTGGTCGGTTGGTCGGGAGATGGCTACACCTTC.

V usage is TRBV10-3 and J usage is TRBJ1-3, with TRBD1 matching 7 bases. V lost 7 bases, J lost 4 bases, and 4 bases stayed unmatched. The germline CDR1 and CDR2 sequences are ENHRY and SYGVKD. The CDR3 covers 13 residues. The CDR3, as DNA: TGTGCCATCATGGGGGACAGAGGAAACACCATATATTTT. Its protein is CAIMGDRGNTIYF.

This clone was observed once. Here the CDR3 reads CASSESPGGGNEQFF. CDR3 nucleotide sequence: TGCGCCAGCAGTGAGTCTCCGGGGGGGGGAAATGAGCAGTTCTTC. This rearrangement joins TRBV10-1 to TRBJ2-1, with 8 bases fitting TRBD2. V lost 0 bases and J lost 7; bases outside the gene matches: 5. In germline, CDR1 is WNHNN, CDR2 SYGVQD (reference sequence). CDR3 length: 15 residues.

This chain links TRBV5-6 with TRBJ2-3; D is undetermined. CDR3 length: 14 amino acids. Deletions cut 7 bases from V and 0 bases from J, with 12 bases between. CDR1 and CDR2 (germline): SGHDT, YYEEEE. The CDR3: CASGRTPSTDTQYF. Written as DNA, the CDR3 is TGTGCCAGCGGCCGTACCCCTAGCACAGATACGCAGTATTTT.

In this sample, this clone turned up a few times. V usage is TRBV10-1 and J usage is TRBJ2-7; 7 bases align to TRBD1. In germline, CDR1 is WNHNN, CDR2 SYGVQD (reference sequence). V shed 0 bases, J shed 6 bases, and the junction held 5 bases outside the gene matches. The CDR3 has 14 amino acids. The CDR3 loop reads CASSESGTDREQYF. For the CDR3, the DNA is TGCGCCAGCAGTGAGTCCGGGACAGACCGCGAGCAGTACTTC.

The CDR3 is CASSPDDEGLNKLFF. The CDR3 bases are TGTGCCAGCAGCCCTGATGATGAGGGCCTTAATAAGCTGTTTTTT. J is TRBJ1-4 and V is TRBV5-5; D uncertain. CDR1 and CDR2 from the germline V gene are SGHKS and YYEKEE (reference sequence). With 4 bases removed from V and 14 bases from J, the gap between germline ends came to 24 bases. The CDR3 extends over 15 amino acids.

This chain joins TRBV5-1 and TRBJ1-5; TRBD1 agrees at 7 bases. V was clipped by 4 bases and J by 1 base; unmatched bases: 11. Per germline, CDR1 SGHRS and CDR2 YFSETQ. This CDR3 region has 17 residues. The CDR3 bases are TGCGCCAGCAGCCCGCCCGGGACAGCTGTGAGCAATCAGCCCCAGCATTTT. Encoded protein: CASSPPGTAVSNQPQHF.

V and J are TRBV5-4 and TRBJ1-1, with 7 positions matching TRBD1. The CDR3 consists of 14 residues. Per the germline V gene, CDR1 is SGHNT and CDR2 is YYREEE (reference sequence). The trim removed 4 bases at V and 2 bases at J, leaving 5 bases unmatched. The DNA of the CDR3 is TGTGCCAGCAGCGAGGGACAGAGAAACACTGAAGCTTTCTTT. Encoded protein: CASSEGQRNTEAFF.

This clone has a single count. This CDR3 is CASSSGTGRNTGELFF. CDR3 DNA sequence: TGTGCCAGCAGCTCTGGGACAGGGAGGAACACCGGGGAGCTGTTTTTT. The chain links TRBV13 to TRBJ2-2; 9 bases are shared with TRBD1. The trim removed 4 bases at V and 1 base at J, leaving 4 bases unmatched. Germline CDR1 is PRHDT and CDR2 is FYEKMQ (reference sequence). The CDR3 runs 16 residues.

This clone has at least ten counts. The rearrangement uses TRBV4-1 and TRBJ2-2, with D perhaps TRBD2 (5 bases). V dropped 0 bases and J dropped 0 bases, with 11 bases sitting between them. The CDR3 is 17 residues long. Germline CDR1 reads MGHRA; CDR2 reads YSYEKL. CDR3: CASSQEASFANTGELFF. For the CDR3, the DNA is TGCGCCAGCAGCCAAGAAGCTAGCTTTGCGAACACCGGGGAGCTGTTTTTT.

The rearrangement links TRBV4-1 to TRBJ1-6; 12 nucleotides align to TRBD1. The germline CDR1 and CDR2 sequences are MGHRA and YSYEKL. The CDR3 runs 18 residues. After removal of 3 bases from V and 10 bases from J, the junction contained 13 bases not matched to a gene. The chain's CDR3 is CASSQGGTGGVKRSPLHF. CDR3 nucleotide sequence: TGCGCCAGCAGCCAGGGCGGGACAGGGGGCGTTAAGAGGTCACCCCTCCACTTT.